A selection of T cell receptor beta chains follows, all from one sample in a study of blood T cells in healthy people across ages. Each CDR3 protein is one row after TCRdb ran MiXCR on the 5' RACE reads. The sample has about 1.6 million distinct CDR3 sequences; almost 35% are singletons. The sample was blood. The receptors originated from a woman aged 25-40 years in good health. The CDR3 runs from the conserved cysteine through the conserved F or W. A D gene is named only where the DNA matches it firmly. Not all rows give a size; the values are once, few, many and, for expanded clones, a class.

j_call | v_call | clone_size | d_call | cdr3_nt | cdr3_aa
TRBJ1-2 | TRBV20-1 | - | - | TGCAGTGCTAGTTCCAGGACCAACGGCAATGGCTACACCTTC | CSASSRTNGNGYTF
TRBJ2-1 | TRBV24-1 | - | TRBD1 | TGTGCCACCAGTGATGCCGGGACAGGGTCCTGGGACAATGAGCAGTTCTTC | CATSDAGTGSWDNEQFF
TRBJ2-7 | TRBV5-6 | few | TRBD2 | TGTGCCAGCAGCTTGGCGGGACTAAAAAACTACGAGCAGTACTTC | CASSLAGLKNYEQYF
TRBJ2-7 | TRBV12-3/TRBV12-4 | few | TRBD2 | TGTGCCAGCAGTCCCAGGGAGGGGATCTCCTACGAGCAGTACTTC | CASSPREGISYEQYF
TRBJ2-2 | TRBV28 | - | TRBD2 | TGTGCCAGCAGTTTGGAACTAGCGGAGACGAACACCGGGGAGCTGTTTTTT | CASSLELAETNTGELFF
TRBJ2-5 | TRBV12-3/TRBV12-4 | few | - | TGTGCCAGCAGTTTTGAGGCGACCCAGTACTTC | CASSFEATQYF
TRBJ1-5 | TRBV20-1 | few | - | TGCAGTGCTAGAGATCGGGGCGGACCTAGCAATCAGCCCCAGCATTTT | CSARDRGGPSNQPQHF
TRBJ1-5 | TRBV15 | few | - | TGTGCCACCAGCAGTGGGGACGATAATAGCAATCAGCCCCAGCATTTT | CATSSGDDNSNQPQHF
TRBJ2-3 | TRBV29-1 | many | TRBD2 | TGCAGCGTTGAAGGGCTAGCGGGACTCACAGATACGCAGTATTTT | CSVEGLAGLTDTQYF
TRBJ1-4 | TRBV15 | few | - | TGTGCCGCCAGTCGAGGGGCCAATGAAAAACTGTTTTTT | CAASRGANEKLFF
TRBJ1-1 | TRBV12-3/TRBV12-4 | - | - | TGTGCCAGCAGTCTGGGGGCAGGGCTTGAAGCTTTCTTT | CASSLGAGLEAFF
TRBJ2-3 | TRBV20-1 | few | TRBD2 | TGCAGTGCTAGAGAACAGCGGGGGCCTTATGGGGATACGCAGTATTTT | CSAREQRGPYGDTQYF
TRBJ2-5 | TRBV18 | - | TRBD1 | TGTGCCAGCTCACCTGGACATCGGACAGGCCAAGAGACCCAGTACTTC | CASSPGHRTGQETQYF
TRBJ2-1 | TRBV28 | few | TRBD2 | TGTGCCAGCAAGACTAGCGGGAGGTCCTACAATGAGCAGTTCTTC | CASKTSGRSYNEQFF
TRBJ2-4 | TRBV20-1 | - | - | TGCAGTGCTAGTACCGAGGGGCTAGCCAAAAACATTCAGTACTTC | CSASTEGLAKNIQYF
TRBJ1-5 | TRBV6-4 | many | - | TGTGCCAGCAGCCCCGACTTGGGTCAGCCCCAGCATTTT | CASSPDLGQPQHF
TRBJ1-2 | TRBV6-2/TRBV6-3 | - | - | TGTGCCAGCAGCAGGAGCAAGGGCTACACCTTC | CASSRSKGYTF
TRBJ2-5 | TRBV2 | once | - | TGTGCCAGCAGTGCAGGGACCCCAGCGGGAGAGACCCAGTACTTC | CASSAGTPAGETQYF
TRBJ2-1 | TRBV5-1 | few | - | TGCGCCAGCAGCTTGGGTTCAGCCCCGAGTGAGCAGTTCTTC | CASSLGSAPSEQFF
TRBJ2-1 | TRBV11-2 | few | - | TGTGCCAGCAGGGTTCCGGGACGGAGGCCCAATGAGCAGTTCTTC | CASRVPGRRPNEQFF
TRBJ1-2 | TRBV29-1 | few | - | TGCAGCACCGTGGGGGGGCGCGGGAGCTACACCTTC | CSTVGGRGSYTF
TRBJ1-1 | TRBV3-1 | - | - | TGTGCCAGCAGCCAAGTGGTGCGGGGGAACACTGAAGCTTTCTTT | CASSQVVRGNTEAFF
TRBJ1-1 | TRBV27 | many | - | TGTGCCAGCAGTTTGCTCTTGAACACTGAAGCTTTCTTT | CASSLLLNTEAFF
TRBJ1-2 | TRBV30 | - | - | TGCGCCTGGAGTGGTGGTCATGGCTACACCTTC | CAWSGGHGYTF
TRBJ2-3 | TRBV7-3 | - | - | TGTGCCAGCAGCCCAACCGGGACTCCGACGGGAGATACGCAGTATTTT | CASSPTGTPTGDTQYF
TRBJ1-5 | TRBV9 | - | - | TGTGCCAGCAGCGTAGAAGGGATGGGCAATCAGCCCCAGCATTTT | CASSVEGMGNQPQHF
TRBJ2-3 | TRBV28 | - | - | TGTGCCAGCAGTGTTAGTCCAGGGACCCGCACAGATACGCAGTATTTT | CASSVSPGTRTDTQYF